This is a list of T cell receptor beta chains from one sample in a study of T cell responses to AZD1222 COVID-19 vaccine. TCRdb keeps only in-frame clones here, not all; method: immunoSEQ multiplex PCR. Among fewer than 30,000 clones listed, roughly 86% were seen once. This specimen consisted of peripheral blood, obtained 28 days after the second AZD1222 dose. Every receptor here comes from an adult who received the AZD1222 COVID-19 vaccine. The CDR3 runs from the conserved cysteine through the conserved F or W. Fields, in order: CDR3 protein, clone size, V gene, J gene. Clone size appears in some rows only: once, few, many, or a class for an expanded clone.

CDR3 protein: CASSPQGDGVEGYTF
clone size: .
V gene: TRBV7-8
J gene: TRBJ1-2

CDR3 protein: CASSLGGLAADTQYF
clone size: .
V gene: TRBV7-2
J gene: TRBJ2-3

CDR3 protein: CASSDEGDKYSNQPQHF
clone size: once
V gene: TRBV2
J gene: TRBJ1-5

CDR3 protein: CASSLTGQVYNSPLHF
clone size: few
V gene: TRBV10-2
J gene: TRBJ1-6

CDR3 protein: CASSLSASGNTIYF
clone size: .
V gene: TRBV7-2
J gene: TRBJ1-3

CDR3 protein: CASSERTTNEKLFF
clone size: .
V gene: TRBV7-9
J gene: TRBJ1-4

CDR3 protein: CASSPLAGGGNEQFF
clone size: .
V gene: TRBV10-1
J gene: TRBJ2-1

CDR3 protein: CASGPGQETQYF
clone size: .
V gene: TRBV11-2
J gene: TRBJ2-5

CDR3 protein: CASSLASGGSTDTQYF
clone size: .
V gene: TRBV5-1
J gene: TRBJ2-3

CDR3 protein: CASSLIGGKGNTEAFF
clone size: .
V gene: TRBV5-5
J gene: TRBJ1-1

CDR3 protein: CASSVLRDNTEAFF
clone size: few
V gene: TRBV19
J gene: TRBJ1-1

CDR3 protein: CASSLQGTNTEAFF
clone size: .
V gene: TRBV19
J gene: TRBJ1-1

CDR3 protein: CASSYRSYNEQFF
clone size: once
V gene: TRBV5-5
J gene: TRBJ2-1

CDR3 protein: CAWSVLDDNSPLHF
clone size: once
V gene: TRBV30
J gene: TRBJ1-6

CDR3 protein: CASIPGQSTDTQYF
clone size: .
V gene: TRBV5-1
J gene: TRBJ2-3

CDR3 protein: CASSYPTSGAMGEQFF
clone size: .
V gene: TRBV6-5
J gene: TRBJ2-1

CDR3 protein: CASSFRGGAADTQYF
clone size: .
V gene: TRBV5-1
J gene: TRBJ2-3

CDR3 protein: CASSARGPPTLNTEAFF
clone size: .
V gene: TRBV6-1
J gene: TRBJ1-1